This is a list of T cell receptor beta chains from one sample in a study of CD8 T cells in Susac syndrome. MiXCR was run by TCRdb on the immunoSEQ multiplex PCR reads, yielding one entry per CDR3 protein. Here the sample spans about 250,000 distinct CDR3 sequences, just over 90% being singletons. Material: CD4+ T cells from PBMCs. Receptor source: a human donor with multiple sclerosis. The CDR3 runs from the conserved cysteine through the conserved F or W. The order of the fields is clone size, J gene, V gene, D gene, CDR3 DNA, CDR3 protein. A D gene is named only where the DNA matches it firmly. The size field is filled for only some rows; it gives once, few, many or a size class.

size: once; J: TRBJ2-1; V: TRBV30; D: NA; DNA: TGTGCCTGGAGTATCGACTACGGAGAGCAGTTCTTC; CDR3: CAWSIDYGEQFF
size: NA; J: TRBJ1-2; V: TRBV29-1; D: NA; DNA: TGCAGCGTCCGGACTCAAGGGCACTATGGCTACACCTTC; CDR3: CSVRTQGHYGYTF
size: NA; J: TRBJ2-5; V: TRBV18; D: TRBD1; DNA: TGTGCCAGCTCATCAACAGGGGGCTTCCAGGAGACCCAGTACTTC; CDR3: CASSSTGGFQETQYF
size: once; J: TRBJ1-5; V: TRBV28; D: NA; DNA: TGTGCCAGCAGTTCCAGAATACAGGGAGGCAATCAGCCCCAGCATTTT; CDR3: CASSSRIQGGNQPQHF
size: NA; J: TRBJ1-1; V: TRBV30; D: NA; DNA: TGTGCCTGGAGACAGCGGACTGAAGCTTTCTTT; CDR3: CAWRQRTEAFF
size: NA; J: TRBJ2-7; V: TRBV4-1; D: TRBD1; DNA: TGCGCCAGCAGCCAAGATGGAGGGACAGGCGTAACCCCAAAAGACTACGAGCAGTACTTC; CDR3: CASSQDGGTGVTPKDYEQYF
size: once; J: TRBJ1-2; V: TRBV24-1; D: NA; DNA: TGTGCCACCAGTGAGGGGGCCGCGGGCCTCTATGGCTACACCTTC; CDR3: CATSEGAAGLYGYTF
size: NA; J: TRBJ1-6; V: TRBV15; D: TRBD1; DNA: TGTGCCACGAGAGGACAGGCTAATTCACCCCTCCACTTT; CDR3: CATRGQANSPLHF
size: NA; J: TRBJ1-2; V: TRBV12-3/TRBV12-4; D: TRBD1; DNA: TGTGCCAGCAGTGCAAACCCGGGACAGGGGGCTCGCGGCGCCTTC; CDR3: CASSANPGQGARGAF
size: once; J: TRBJ2-7; V: TRBV4-1; D: NA; DNA: TGCGCCAGCAGCCAAGTTTTTCCCCCTCGACTTTACGAGCAGTACTTC; CDR3: CASSQVFPPRLYEQYF
size: NA; J: TRBJ1-4; V: TRBV20-1; D: NA; DNA: TGCAGTGCTAGCCTCGGGGGGGCTAATGAAAAACTGTTTTTT; CDR3: CSASLGGANEKLFF
size: NA; J: TRBJ2-1; V: TRBV18; D: TRBD1; DNA: TGTGCCAGCTTACCAGGGGACAGCTCCTACAATGAGCAGTTCTTC; CDR3: CASLPGDSSYNEQFF
size: NA; J: TRBJ1-1; V: TRBV19; D: TRBD1; DNA: TGTGCCAGTAGTAAGGTGGGACAGGTGAACACTGAAGCTTTCTTT; CDR3: CASSKVGQVNTEAFF
size: NA; J: TRBJ2-6; V: TRBV25-1; D: NA; DNA: TGTGCCAGCAGTGACAGGGTTGGGGCCAACGTCCTGACTTTC; CDR3: CASSDRVGANVLTF
size: NA; J: TRBJ1-1; V: TRBV4-1; D: NA; DNA: TGCGCCAGCAGCAAGGTGGACAGTCCGAACACTGAAGCTTTCTTT; CDR3: CASSKVDSPNTEAFF
size: once; J: TRBJ2-6; V: TRBV12-3/TRBV12-4; D: NA; DNA: TGTGCCAGCAGTTTGGGAGGCAGGGGTACTTCTGGGGCCAACGTCCTGACTTTC; CDR3: CASSLGGRGTSGANVLTF
size: NA; J: TRBJ2-3; V: TRBV11-2; D: NA; DNA: TGTGCCAGCAGCCCCGCCCAGGGGGGCGCAGGAGATACGCAGTATTTT; CDR3: CASSPAQGGAGDTQYF